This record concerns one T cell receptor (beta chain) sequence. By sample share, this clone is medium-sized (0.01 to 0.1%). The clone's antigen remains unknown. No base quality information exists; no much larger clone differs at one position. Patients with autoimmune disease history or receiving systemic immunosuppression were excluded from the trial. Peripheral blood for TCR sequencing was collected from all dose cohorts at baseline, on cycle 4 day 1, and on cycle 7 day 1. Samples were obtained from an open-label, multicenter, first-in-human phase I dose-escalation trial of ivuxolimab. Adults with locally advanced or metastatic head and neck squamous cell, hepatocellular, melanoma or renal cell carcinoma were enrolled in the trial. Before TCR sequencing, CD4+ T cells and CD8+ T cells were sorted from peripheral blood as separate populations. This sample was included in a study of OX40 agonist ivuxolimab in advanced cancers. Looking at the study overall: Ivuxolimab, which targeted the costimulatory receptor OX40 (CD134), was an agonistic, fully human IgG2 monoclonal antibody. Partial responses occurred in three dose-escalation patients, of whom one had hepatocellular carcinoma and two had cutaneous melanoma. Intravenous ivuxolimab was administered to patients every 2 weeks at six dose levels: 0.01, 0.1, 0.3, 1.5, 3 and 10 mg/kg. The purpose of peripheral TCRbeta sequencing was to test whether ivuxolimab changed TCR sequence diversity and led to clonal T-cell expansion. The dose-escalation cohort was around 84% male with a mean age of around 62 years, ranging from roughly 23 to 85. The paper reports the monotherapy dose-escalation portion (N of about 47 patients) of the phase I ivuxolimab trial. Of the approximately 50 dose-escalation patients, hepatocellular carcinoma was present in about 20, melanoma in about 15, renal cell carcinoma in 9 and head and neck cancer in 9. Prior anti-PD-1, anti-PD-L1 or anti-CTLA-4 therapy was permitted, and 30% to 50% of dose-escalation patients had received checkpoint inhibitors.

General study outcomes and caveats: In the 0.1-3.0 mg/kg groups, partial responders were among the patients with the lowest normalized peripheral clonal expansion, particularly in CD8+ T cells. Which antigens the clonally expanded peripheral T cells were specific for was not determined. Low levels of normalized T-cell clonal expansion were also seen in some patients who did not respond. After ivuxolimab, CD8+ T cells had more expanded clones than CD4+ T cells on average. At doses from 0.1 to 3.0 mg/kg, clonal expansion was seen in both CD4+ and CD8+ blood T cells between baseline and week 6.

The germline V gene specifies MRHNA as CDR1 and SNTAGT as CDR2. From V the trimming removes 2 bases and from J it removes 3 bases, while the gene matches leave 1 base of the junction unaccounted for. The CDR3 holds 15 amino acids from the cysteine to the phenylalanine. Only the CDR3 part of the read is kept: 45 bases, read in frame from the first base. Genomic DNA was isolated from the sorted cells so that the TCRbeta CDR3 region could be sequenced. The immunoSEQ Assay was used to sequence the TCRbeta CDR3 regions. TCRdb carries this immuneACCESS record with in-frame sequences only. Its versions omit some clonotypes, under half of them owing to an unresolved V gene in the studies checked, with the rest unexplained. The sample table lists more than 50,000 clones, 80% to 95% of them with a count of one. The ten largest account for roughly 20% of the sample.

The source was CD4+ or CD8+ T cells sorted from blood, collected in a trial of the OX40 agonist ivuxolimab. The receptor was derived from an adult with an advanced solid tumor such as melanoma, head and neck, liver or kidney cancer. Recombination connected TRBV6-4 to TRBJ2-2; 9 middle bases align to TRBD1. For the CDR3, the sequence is CASSDGDRDTGELFF. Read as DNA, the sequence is TGTGCCAGCAGTGACGGGGACAGGGACACCGGGGAGCTGTTTTTT.